A single count supports the clone carrying this TCR beta chain. This specimen comes from a study of T cell changes during pregnancy in multiple sclerosis. The assay was immunoSEQ multiplex PCR, and TCRdb's table has in-frame clones only and misses some. The sample has about 46,000 clones; approximately 90% are singletons. Germline assignment: CDR1 SEHNR and CDR2 FQNEAQ (reference sequence). Trimming removed 4 bases at V and 3 bases at J, with 13 bases between. This CDR3 is 14 amino acids long. This sample comprised CD8+ T cells from peripheral blood mononuclear cells, obtained in the second trimester of pregnancy. This chain joins TRBV7-9 and TRBJ2-7; possibly TRBD1 for D (5 bases). The source is a female donor with multiple sclerosis, enrolled in a pregnancy study. CDR3 sequence: CASSSGTGHYEQYF. For the CDR3, the DNA is TGTGCCAGCAGCTCAGGCACAGGACACTACGAGCAGTACTTC.